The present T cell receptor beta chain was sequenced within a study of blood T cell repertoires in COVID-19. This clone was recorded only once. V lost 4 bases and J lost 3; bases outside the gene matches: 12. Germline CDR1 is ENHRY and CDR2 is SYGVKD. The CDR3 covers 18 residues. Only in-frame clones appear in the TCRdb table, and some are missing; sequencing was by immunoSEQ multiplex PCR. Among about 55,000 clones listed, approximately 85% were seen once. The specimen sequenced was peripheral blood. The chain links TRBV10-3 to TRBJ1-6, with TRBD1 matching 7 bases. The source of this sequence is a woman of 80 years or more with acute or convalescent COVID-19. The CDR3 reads CAISATRDRKSYNSPLHF. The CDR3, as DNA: TGTGCCATCAGTGCCACCCGGGACAGAAAGAGCTATAATTCACCCCTCCACTTT.